This section outlines one TCR beta chain sequence together with its context. Its target is not known. CDR3 size: 14 residues. CDR1 and CDR2 from the germline V gene are SQVTM and ANQGSEA. Ophthalmopathy in the donors was of moderate-to-severe activity, with CAS ≥3, NOSPECS ≥4 and duration under 3 months. Scientists amplified the TCR beta CDR3 regions from RNA transcripts. After a first-round RT-PCR with HTBI primers, a second-round multiplex PCR was run. Using its own MiXCR run on the multiplex PCR reads, TCRdb lists one record per CDR3 protein. The repertoire holds some 750,000 distinct CDR3 sequences, with 40% as singletons. The sample comes from a study of Graves' ophthalmopathy and Graves' hyperthyroidism. Study results and limitations: Ophthalmopathy progression predictions by the model showed nearly 75% specificity and approximately 71% sensitivity.

The chain links TRBV29-1 to TRBJ2-5, with TRBD2 matching over 11 bases. With the DNA end fitting TRBJ2-1 better, the J assignment may be wrong. This receptor was obtained from an adult man with Graves' ophthalmopathy. The specimen sequenced was peripheral blood. CDR3 bases: TGCAGCACAGTAGCGGGGGGGCTCGGGAATGAGCAGTTCTTC. Protein sequence: CSTVAGGLGNEQFF.